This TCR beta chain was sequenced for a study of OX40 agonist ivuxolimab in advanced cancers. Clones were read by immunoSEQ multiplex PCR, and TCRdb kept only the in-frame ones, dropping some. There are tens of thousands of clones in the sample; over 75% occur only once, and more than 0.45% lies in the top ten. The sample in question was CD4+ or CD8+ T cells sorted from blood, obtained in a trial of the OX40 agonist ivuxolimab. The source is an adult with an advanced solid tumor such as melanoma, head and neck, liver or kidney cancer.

CDR3 residues: CASSLYRVEAFF. CDR3 in DNA: TGTGCCAGCAGCTTATACCGGGTTGAAGCTTTCTTT. V is TRBV7-9 and J is TRBJ1-1; D ambiguous. The CDR3 totals 12 residues. Germline V gene sequence: CDR1 SEHNR, CDR2 FQNEAQ (reference sequence). V was clipped by 2 bases and J by 7 bases, with 8 bases between them.